One sample yielded the 10 T cell receptor beta chains listed below, sequenced in a study of human T cells and chemical hapten exposure. MiXCR was run by TCRdb on the RACE reads, yielding one entry per CDR3 protein. In the table there are about 51,000 distinct CDR3 sequences, about 9.4% of which are singletons. Time point of the sample: pre-sensitization, week 0. This sample's treatment: therapeutic diphenylcyclopropenone sensitization with weekly scalp DPC. Sequenced material: whole blood, taken in connection with sensitization to the hapten diphenylcyclopropenone (DPC). These receptors came from a woman aged 40 to 50 with alopecia areata. Some clones in this sample may be carry-over from other donors' samples.

This chain uses TRBV6-5 with TRBJ2-3, with D possibly TRBD1 on 6 matching bases. The CDR3 loop spans 16 amino acids. Germline CDR1 MNHEY, CDR2 SVGAGI. The ends were cut back, 6 bases at V and 0 bases at J, with 16 bases in the middle. The CDR3 region is CASSRQVTTSTDTQYF. As DNA, the CDR3 is TGTGCCAGCAGCCGACAGGTAACGACTAGCACAGATACGCAGTATTTT.

This clonotype showed up many times. This rearrangement joins TRBV6-2 or TRBV6-3 to TRBJ2-7; D is uncertain. Germline lookup yields CDR1 MNHEY and CDR2 SVGEGT. V shed 0 bases and J shed 0 bases, with 9 bases lying between them. The CDR3 loop spans 15 amino acids. The CDR3: CASSYSSEGSYEQYF. DNA of the CDR3: TGTGCCAGCAGTTACTCGAGCGAAGGCTCCTACGAGCAGTACTTC.

This clonotype was recorded a few times. V gene TRBV6-5 combines with J gene TRBJ1-5; 9 bases are shared with TRBD1. The length of the CDR3 is 15 residues. CDR1 is MNHEY, CDR2 SVGAGI, per germline. V shed 6 bases and J 4 bases; nucleotides not matched to a gene: 7. The CDR3 spells CASRPQGAGNQPQHF. The CDR3 nucleotides are TGTGCCAGCAGGCCACAGGGGGCTGGGAATCAGCCCCAGCATTTT.

The rearrangement joins TRBV7-9 to TRBJ2-7; D not certain. Trimming removed 1 base from V and 3 bases from J, with 13 bases in between. The CDR3 extends over 15 amino acids. Germline V gene data show CDR1 as SEHNR and CDR2 as FQNEAQ (reference sequence). Written as DNA, the CDR3 is TGTGCCAGCAGCTTAGGTGTAGGGCAGGTCTACGAGCAGTACTTC. Its translation is CASSLGVGQVYEQYF.

This clonotype came up many times. This sequence joins TRBV7-9 and TRBJ1-2; no clear D. CDR3 length equals 12 residues. The V and J ends lost 4 bases and 7 bases respectively, with 10 bases between them. Looked up from germline, CDR1 is SEHNR and CDR2 is FQNEAQ (reference sequence). The CDR3 spells CASSSTWSGYTF. The CDR3 region has the DNA TGTGCCAGCAGCTCTACATGGAGTGGCTACACCTTC.

This clonotype showed up many times. The chain uses TRBV12-3 or TRBV12-4 and TRBJ1-5; the D gene is possibly TRBD1 (6 bases). The ends were cut back, 0 bases at V and 6 bases at J, with 15 bases in the middle. This CDR3 spans 16 amino acids. In DNA, the CDR3 is TGTGCCAGCAGTTTAGCGCTAACAGGGCACGGTCAGCCCCAGCATTTT. Its translation: CASSLALTGHGQPQHF.

This clonotype was picked up many times. The V and J genes are TRBV5-4 and TRBJ1-2; tentative D call: TRBD1 (5 bases). CDR1 SGHNT and CDR2 YYREEE come from the germline V gene (reference sequence). The V and J ends lost 0 bases and 1 base respectively, with 7 bases between them. The CDR3 consists of 14 residues. CDR3 DNA sequence: TGTGCCAGCAGCTTGGTGGACATTAACTATGGCTACACCTTC. Its translation: CASSLVDINYGYTF.

This clonotype was recorded many times. V and J are TRBV20-1 and TRBJ2-1; D gene ambiguous. This CDR3 spans 12 amino acids. Trimming stripped 0 bases from V and 8 bases from J, with 8 bases between. CDR1 is DFQATT and CDR2 is SNEGSKA in the germline V gene (reference sequence). For the CDR3, the DNA is TGCAGTGCTAGAGATATAACCCATGAGCAGTTCTTC. Amino acid sequence: CSARDITHEQFF.

This clonotype was detected a few times. V and J are TRBV11-1 and TRBJ2-7; D gene uncertain. With 5 bases removed from V and 6 bases from J, the gap between germline ends came to 8 bases. From germline, CDR1 is SGHAT and CDR2 FQDESV (reference sequence). The CDR3 extends over 11 amino acids. DNA of the CDR3: TGTGCCAGCAGCCGACTGGGCGAGCAGTACTTC. Protein product: CASSRLGEQYF.

The sample holds many counts of this clonotype. The chain uses TRBV6-2 or TRBV6-3 and TRBJ2-3, with a tentative D call TRBD2 (6 bases). Trimming removed 6 bases from V and 0 bases from J, with 19 bases in between. Germline assignment: CDR1 MNHEY and CDR2 SVGEGT. The CDR3 length is 17 residues. The CDR3: CASSHPLRSGSTDTQYF. CDR3 nucleotides: TGTGCCAGCAGCCACCCTCTTAGGAGCGGGAGCACAGATACGCAGTATTTT.